This TCR beta chain was identified in a study of cytomegalovirus exposure and HLA in healthy donors. For the study at large: The roughly 130 validation repertoires used the same platform as the roughly 720 first-cohort repertoires (as reported by a later analysis).

The study, taken as a whole, reports: A list of 150 to 200 TCR beta chains associated with cytomegalovirus was given. The tendency of first-cohort TCR clusters to co-occur in the 120 or so validation repertoires emerged from a later analysis.

In regard to this clone: Its antigen is unidentified.

Only in-frame clones appear in the TCRdb table, and some are missing; sequencing was by immunoSEQ multiplex PCR. The sample includes under 200,000 clones, around nine tenths of them seen just once. The donors were part of the 120-subject validation cohort, which stood apart from the approximately 670-subject first cohort. The TCR sequence derives from a young man in good health and CMV-seropositive. Sequenced input: PBMCs.

DNA for the CDR3: TGTGCCAGCAGAGATTTGGGACAACTGAACACTGAAGCTTTCTTT. Residues: CASRDLGQLNTEAFF. V usage is TRBV28 and J usage is TRBJ1-1, with a possible D match to TRBD1 (6 bases). V dropped 6 bases and J dropped 0 bases, with 14 bases sitting between them. CDR1 is MDHEN and CDR2 is SYDVKM in the germline V gene. The CDR3 covers 15 residues. Using reference TRBV28 and TRBJ1-1 for the parts outside the CDR3, the full variable domain is DVKVTQSSRYLVKRTGEKVFLECVQDMDHENMFWYRQDPGLGLRLIYFSYDVKMKEKGDIPEGYSVSREKKERFSLILESASTNQTSMYLCASRDLGQLNTEAFFGQGTRLTVV.